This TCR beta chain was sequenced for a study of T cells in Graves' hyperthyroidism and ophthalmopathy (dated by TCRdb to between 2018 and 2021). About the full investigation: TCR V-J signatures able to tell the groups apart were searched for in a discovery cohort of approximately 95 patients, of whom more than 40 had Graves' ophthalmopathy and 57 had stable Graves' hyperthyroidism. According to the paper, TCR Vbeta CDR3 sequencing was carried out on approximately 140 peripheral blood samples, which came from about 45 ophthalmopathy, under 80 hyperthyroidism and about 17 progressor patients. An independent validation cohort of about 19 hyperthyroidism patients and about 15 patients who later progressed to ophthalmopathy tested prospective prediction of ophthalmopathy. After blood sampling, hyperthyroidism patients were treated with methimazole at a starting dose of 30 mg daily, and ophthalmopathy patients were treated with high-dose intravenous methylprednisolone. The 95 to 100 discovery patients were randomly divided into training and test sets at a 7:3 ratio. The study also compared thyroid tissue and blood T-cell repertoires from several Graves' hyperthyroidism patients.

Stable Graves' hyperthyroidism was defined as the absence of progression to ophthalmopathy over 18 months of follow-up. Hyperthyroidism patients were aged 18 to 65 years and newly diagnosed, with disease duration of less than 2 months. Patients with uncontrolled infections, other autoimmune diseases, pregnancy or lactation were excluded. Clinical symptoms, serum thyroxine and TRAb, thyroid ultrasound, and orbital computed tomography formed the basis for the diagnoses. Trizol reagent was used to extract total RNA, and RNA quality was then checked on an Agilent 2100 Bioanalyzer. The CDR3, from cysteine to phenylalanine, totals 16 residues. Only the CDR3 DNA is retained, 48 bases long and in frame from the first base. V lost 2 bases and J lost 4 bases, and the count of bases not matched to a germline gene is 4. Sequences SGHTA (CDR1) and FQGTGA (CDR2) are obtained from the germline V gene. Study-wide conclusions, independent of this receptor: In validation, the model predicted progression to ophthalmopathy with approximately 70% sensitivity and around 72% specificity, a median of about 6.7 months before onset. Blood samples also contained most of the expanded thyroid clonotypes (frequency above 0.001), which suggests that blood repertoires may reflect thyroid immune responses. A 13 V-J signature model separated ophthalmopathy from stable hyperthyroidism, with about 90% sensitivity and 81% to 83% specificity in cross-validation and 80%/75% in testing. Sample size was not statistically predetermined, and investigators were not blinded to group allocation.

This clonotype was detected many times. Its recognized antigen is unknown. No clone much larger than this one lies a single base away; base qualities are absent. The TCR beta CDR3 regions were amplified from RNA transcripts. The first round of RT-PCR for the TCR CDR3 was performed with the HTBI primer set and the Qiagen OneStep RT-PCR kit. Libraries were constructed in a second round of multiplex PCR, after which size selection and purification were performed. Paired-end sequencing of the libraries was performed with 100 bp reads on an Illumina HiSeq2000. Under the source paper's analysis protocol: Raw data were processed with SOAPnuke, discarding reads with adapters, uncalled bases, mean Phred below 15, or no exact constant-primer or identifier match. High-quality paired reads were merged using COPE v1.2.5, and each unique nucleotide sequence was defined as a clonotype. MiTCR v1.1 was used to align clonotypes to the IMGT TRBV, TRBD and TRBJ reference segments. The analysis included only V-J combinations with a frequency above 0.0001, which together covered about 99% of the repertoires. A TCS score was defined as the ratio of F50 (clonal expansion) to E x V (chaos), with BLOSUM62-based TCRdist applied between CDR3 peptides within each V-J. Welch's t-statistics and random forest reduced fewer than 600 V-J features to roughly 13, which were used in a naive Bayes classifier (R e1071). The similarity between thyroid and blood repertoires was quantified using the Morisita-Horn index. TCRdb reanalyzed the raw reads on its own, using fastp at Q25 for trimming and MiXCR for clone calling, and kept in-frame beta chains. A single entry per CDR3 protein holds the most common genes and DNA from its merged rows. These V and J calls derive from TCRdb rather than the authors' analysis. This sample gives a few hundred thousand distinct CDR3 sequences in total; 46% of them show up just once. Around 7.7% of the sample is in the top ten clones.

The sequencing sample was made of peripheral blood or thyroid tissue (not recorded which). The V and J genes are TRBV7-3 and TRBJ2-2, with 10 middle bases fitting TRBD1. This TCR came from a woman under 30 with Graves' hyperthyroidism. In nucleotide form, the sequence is TGTGCCAGCAGCTTAGGGGGACAGGGGAGCACCGGGGAGCTGTTTTTT. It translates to CASSLGGQGSTGELFF.